This is a list of T cell receptor beta chains from one sample in a study of blood T cell repertoires in COVID-19. Assay used: immunoSEQ multiplex PCR; TCRdb lists only in-frame clones, some missing. The repertoire includes tens of thousands of clones, around 87% of them detected once, and around 2.9% sits in the top ten. The sequenced material came from peripheral blood. The source is a man aged 45-65 years with active COVID-19. CDR3s include the opening cysteine and the closing phenylalanine or tryptophan. Each record gives: D gene, J gene, CDR3 length, V gene, clone size, CDR3 DNA, CDR3 protein. A D gene is named only where the DNA matches it firmly. Expanded clones are given a class, and other clones once, few, many or no size at all.

D: TRBD2; J: TRBJ2-5; length: 15; V: TRBV7-7; size: .; DNA: TGTGCTAGCAGCTTAGGACTAGCGGGGCGTGAGACCCAGTACTTC; CDR3: CASSLGLAGRETQYF
D: TRBD1; J: TRBJ2-3; length: 14; V: TRBV10-3; size: .; DNA: TGTGCCATCAGGGGACAGGGGGGCACAGATACGCAGTATTTT; CDR3: CAIRGQGGTDTQYF
D: .; J: TRBJ2-7; length: 13; V: TRBV12-3/TRBV12-4; size: .; DNA: TGTGCCAGCAGCCAAAACACGAATTACGAGCAGTACTTC; CDR3: CASSQNTNYEQYF
D: TRBD1; J: TRBJ1-2; length: 14; V: TRBV6-5; size: .; DNA: TGTGCCACATCTCCCCGGGACAGGGTACATGGCTACACCTTC; CDR3: CATSPRDRVHGYTF
D: .; J: TRBJ1-5; length: 16; V: TRBV24-1; size: .; DNA: TGTGCCACCAGTGTTATAGACACCGCCCGAGGGAAGACCCAGCATTTT; CDR3: CATSVIDTARGKTQHF
D: TRBD1; J: TRBJ2-7; length: 15; V: TRBV6-1; size: .; DNA: TGTGCCAGCAGTGAAAAACCCGATGGGACAGGGGCGCAGTACTTC; CDR3: CASSEKPDGTGAQYF
D: .; J: TRBJ2-1; length: 13; V: TRBV2; size: .; DNA: TGTGCCAGTCTCAGGGTCTCCTACAATGAGCAGTTCTTC; CDR3: CASLRVSYNEQFF
D: .; J: TRBJ1-6; length: 15; V: TRBV27; size: .; DNA: TGTGCCAGCAGTTTTTCTCGAGCGGGGGATTCACCCCTCCACTTT; CDR3: CASSFSRAGDSPLHF
D: TRBD1; J: TRBJ1-6; length: 14; V: TRBV5-1; size: .; DNA: TGCGCCAGCAGCTCGGGACAGTCAAATTCACCCCTCCACTTT; CDR3: CASSSGQSNSPLHF
D: TRBD2; J: TRBJ2-7; length: 17; V: TRBV4-2; size: .; DNA: TGTGCCAGCAGCCAAGATTCCGGGACTAGCAGGTCCTACGAGCAGTACTTC; CDR3: CASSQDSGTSRSYEQYF
D: .; J: TRBJ1-3; length: 15; V: TRBV6-5; size: .; DNA: TGTGCCAGCAGTTACTCGCGGGGGACGGGAAACACCATATATTTT; CDR3: CASSYSRGTGNTIYF
D: TRBD1; J: TRBJ2-7; length: 14; V: TRBV5-5; size: .; DNA: TGTGCCAGCACTTGGGGGACAGGCCCCTACGAGCAGTACTTC; CDR3: CASTWGTGPYEQYF
D: TRBD1; J: TRBJ1-5; length: 16; V: TRBV27; size: .; DNA: TGTGCCAGCAGTTACAGGGGGCTAGGGGGCAATCAGCCCCAGCATTTT; CDR3: CASSYRGLGGNQPQHF
D: .; J: TRBJ1-1; length: 14; V: TRBV14; size: .; DNA: TGTGCCAGCAGCCTAACAGGGAGATCCACTGAAGCTTTCTTT; CDR3: CASSLTGRSTEAFF
D: .; J: TRBJ1-4; length: 15; V: TRBV7-2; size: .; DNA: TGTGCCAGCAGCTTTCCCCAGGGTAGGGTTGAAAAACTGTTTTTT; CDR3: CASSFPQGRVEKLFF
D: .; J: TRBJ2-6; length: 18; V: TRBV7-9; size: .; DNA: TGTGCCAGCAGCTTAGTAGGGGGTTACGTCTCTGGGGCCAACGTCCTGACTTTC; CDR3: CASSLVGGYVSGANVLTF
D: .; J: TRBJ1-1; length: 16; V: TRBV4-1; size: .; DNA: TGCGCCAGCAGCCAAGAAGGTAATATGGCAGGGACTGAAGCTTTCTTT; CDR3: CASSQEGNMAGTEAFF
D: .; J: TRBJ1-5; length: 16; V: TRBV19; size: .; DNA: TGTGCCAGTAGTATTGCCGGAGGGCTTGGGGATCAGCCCCAGCATTTT; CDR3: CASSIAGGLGDQPQHF
D: TRBD1; J: TRBJ2-2; length: 15; V: TRBV6-5; size: .; DNA: TGTGCCAGCAAGACAGGGCGAGCTGTCACCGGGGAGCTGTTTTTT; CDR3: CASKTGRAVTGELFF
D: .; J: TRBJ1-5; length: 14; V: TRBV15; size: .; DNA: TGTGCCACCAGTTTTCGGCAGGGCAATCAGCCCCAGCATTTT; CDR3: CATSFRQGNQPQHF
D: .; J: TRBJ1-5; length: 18; V: TRBV5-5; size: .; DNA: TGTGCCAGCAGCCACAATCGTACAGGACGGAATAGCAATCAGCCCCAGCATTTT; CDR3: CASSHNRTGRNSNQPQHF
D: .; J: TRBJ2-7; length: 15; V: TRBV2; size: .; DNA: TGTGCCAGCAGTGACGCGGCTAGCGTTAGAGGCGAGCAGTACTTC; CDR3: CASSDAASVRGEQYF
D: TRBD1; J: TRBJ2-7; length: 14; V: TRBV2; size: .; DNA: TGTGCCAGCAGACGAACCGACAGGGTATACGAGCAGTACTTC; CDR3: CASRRTDRVYEQYF
D: .; J: TRBJ2-7; length: 16; V: TRBV18; size: few; DNA: TGTGCCAGCTCACCAATTCCCGGTCACAGGGACTACGAGCAGTACTTC; CDR3: CASSPIPGHRDYEQYF
D: .; J: TRBJ2-3; length: 17; V: TRBV5-1; size: .; DNA: TGCGCCAGCAGCCGCGGGGACAGCTTGCTTAGCACAGATACGCAGTATTTT; CDR3: CASSRGDSLLSTDTQYF
D: .; J: TRBJ2-2; length: 15; V: TRBV3-1/TRBV3-2; size: .; DNA: TGTGCCAGCGGGGGGCAGGGGGATGGCACCGGGGAGCTGTTTTTT; CDR3: CASGGQGDGTGELFF
D: TRBD1; J: TRBJ1-2; length: 15; V: TRBV3-1/TRBV3-2; size: .; DNA: TGTGCCAGCAGCCAGGCTAGTGGACAGGCTTGGGGCTACACCTTC; CDR3: CASSQASGQAWGYTF